Listed here are 25 T cell receptor beta chains from one sample, sequenced in a study of chemoradiotherapy in HPV16-positive cancers. Assay used: immunoSEQ multiplex PCR; TCRdb lists only in-frame clones, some missing. The sample has over 2,000 clones, approximately 84% seen once; the top ten hold around a fifth. Sample: tumor tissue, taken from a patient who underwent chemoradiotherapy. The source is a human donor with HPV-associated anogenital cancer.

In this sample, this clone turned up a few times. This sequence joins TRBV5-1 and TRBJ1-2, with D maybe TRBD1 (5 bases). Germline-derived CDR1 and CDR2 are SGHRS and YFSETQ. With 1 base removed from V and 8 bases from J, the gap between germline ends came to 12 bases. CDR3 length: 13 residues. CDR3 nucleotide sequence: TGCGCCAGCAGCTTGACGGGACCGGGGGGCTACACCTTC. It specifies CASSLTGPGGYTF.

The chain joins TRBV7-6 to TRBJ1-1; possible D gene TRBD1, 5 bases. From germline, CDR1 is SGHVS and CDR2 FNYEAQ. The length of the CDR3 is 13 residues. The V end lost 5 bases, the J end lost 0 bases, and 7 bases lay between the germline ends. The CDR3 nucleotides read TGTGCCAGCAGCCAGGACATGAACACTGAAGCTTTCTTT. It codes for CASSQDMNTEAFF. Complete variable domain (other parts from reference TRBV7-6 and TRBJ1-1): GAGVSQSPRYKVTKRGQDVALRCDPISGHVSLYWYRQALGQGPEFLTYFNYEAQQDKSGLPNDRFSAERPEGSISTLTIQRTEQRDSAMYRCASSQDMNTEAFFGQGTRLTVV.

The chain recombines TRBV6-1 with TRBJ2-7; D may be TRBD2 (6 bases). Germline V gene data show CDR1 as MNHNS and CDR2 as SASEGT. Between the trimmed V and J ends, which lost 1 base and 8 bases, there was a span of 15 bases. The CDR3 is made up of 14 amino acids. The DNA for the CDR3 is TGTGCCAGCAGTGAAGGAGGGACTTCAACGAAGCAGTACTTC. Protein sequence: CASSEGGTSTKQYF.

As for this clone: Other DNA sequences in the same sample also yield this CDR3. This chain connects TRBV19 to TRBJ2-5; no clear D gene. CDR1 LNHDA and CDR2 SQIVND come from the germline V gene (reference sequence). This CDR3 contains 14 residues. V lost 5 bases, J lost 2 bases, and 12 bases lay in between. CDR3 protein: CASSVRTLQETQYF. As DNA, the CDR3 is TGTGCCAGTAGTGTACGGACGTTGCAAGAGACCCAGTACTTC.

This chain uses TRBV7-3 with TRBJ2-1; 15 bases map to TRBD2. CDR1 SGHTA and CDR2 FQGTGA come from the germline V gene. V was pared by 5 bases and J by 8 bases, with 7 bases of the junction left unmatched. The length of the CDR3 is 16 residues. CDR3 protein: CASSPTGLAGGHEQFF. In DNA, the CDR3 is TGTGCCAGCAGCCCTACGGGACTAGCGGGAGGCCATGAGCAGTTCTTC.

This clone was counted once. The J gene is TRBJ1-3, the V gene TRBV7-9; D is unresolved. The CDR3 loop spans 14 amino acids. The V end was cut by 6 bases, the J end by 2 bases, with 11 bases between. Germline V gene lookup returns CDR1 SEHNR and CDR2 FQNEAQ (reference sequence). CDR3 amino acids: CASREVGAGNTIYF. The CDR3 DNA reads TGTGCCAGCAGAGAGGTGGGAGCTGGAAACACCATATATTTT.

The J gene is TRBJ2-2, the V gene TRBV5-6; D possibly uses TRBD1 or TRBD2 (7 bases each). The CDR3 spans 16 residues. Trimming stripped 0 bases from V and 4 bases from J, with 13 bases between. The germline V gene encodes CDR1 SGHDT and CDR2 YYEEEE. DNA for the CDR3: TGTGCCAGCAGCTTGGGGGAGGGACAGTTCACCGGGGAGCTGTTTTTT. It encodes CASSLGEGQFTGELFF.

The chain joins TRBV5-5 to TRBJ1-6; TRBD1 agrees at 10 bases. The CDR3 is 15 amino acids. CDR1 is SGHKS, CDR2 YYEKEE, per germline (reference sequence). V was clipped by 4 bases and J by 9 bases; unmatched bases: 7. CDR3 sequence: CASSPDRGSISPLHF. In DNA, the CDR3 is TGTGCCAGCAGCCCGGACAGGGGGTCTATTTCACCCCTCCACTTT.

V and J are TRBV14 and TRBJ2-1; tentative D call: TRBD2 (6 bases). V was trimmed by 1 base and J by 6 bases, leaving 16 bases between them. The CDR3 loop spans 16 amino acids. The germline gives CDR1 SGHDN, CDR2 FVKESK. This chain's CDR3 is CASSQGRDSLPNEQFF. CDR3 nucleotide sequence: TGTGCCAGCAGCCAAGGGCGGGACTCTCTTCCCAATGAGCAGTTCTTC.

J is TRBJ1-2 and V is TRBV6-1, with 9 bases fitting TRBD1. Germline V gives CDR1 MNHNS, CDR2 SASEGT. Trimming took 10 bases from V and 6 from J; bases not matched to a gene: 9. The length of the CDR3 is 13 residues. CDR3 protein: CATALTGGHGYTF. In DNA, the CDR3 is TGTGCCACCGCCCTGACAGGGGGGCATGGCTACACCTTC.

The chain is built from TRBV29-1 and TRBJ2-1; 8 positions match TRBD2. Germline values: CDR1 SQVTM, CDR2 ANQGSEA. The junction had 17 bases not matched to a gene; V was cut back by 5 bases and J by 8 bases. This CDR3 has 16 residues. CDR3 in DNA: TGCAGCGTTCGTTCCCTACTAGCGGCTCCCCGGGATGAGCAGTTCTTC. It codes for CSVRSLLAAPRDEQFF.

The chain employs TRBV7-2 and TRBJ1-4, with 7 bases that match TRBD1. Trimming cost V 6 bases and J 8 bases; bases outside gene matches: 9. The CDR3 spans 14 residues. CDR1 and CDR2 from the germline V gene are SGHTA and FQGNSA. In DNA form, the CDR3 reads TGTGCCAGCAGGCAAGGGGGCGGCTCCGAAAAACTGTTTTTT. Protein: CASRQGGGSEKLFF.

The genes are TRBV6-6 and TRBJ1-2; a possible D gene is TRBD1 (5 bases). Trimming took off 7 bases at V and 0 bases at J, with 15 bases between the two ends. CDR1 is MNHNY, CDR2 SVGAGI, per germline (reference sequence). The CDR3 totals 15 residues. The CDR3 protein is CASTPGDRSNYGYTF. CDR3 sequence (DNA): TGTGCCAGCACCCCCGGGGACCGCTCTAACTATGGCTACACCTTC.

V and J are TRBV6-1 and TRBJ1-1, with TRBD1 identical over 12 bases. With 0 bases clipped from V and 4 bases from J, the junction kept 3 bases outside the gene matches. The germline CDR1 and CDR2 sequences are MNHNS and SASEGT. This CDR3 has 16 amino acids. CDR3 residues: CASSEAWDRGLTEAFF. CDR3 DNA: TGTGCCAGCAGTGAAGCATGGGACAGGGGGCTCACTGAAGCTTTCTTT.

This clone was seen only once. The chain links TRBV10-3 to TRBJ1-5, with 12 bases aligning to TRBD1. CDR3 size: 17 residues. Germline assignment: CDR1 ENHRY and CDR2 SYGVKD. V shed 4 bases and J 2 bases; nucleotides not matched to a gene: 6. In nucleotides, the CDR3 is TGTGCCATCAGTGCGGGGACAGGGGGCGGGGGCAATCAGCCCCAGCATTTT. It yields the protein CAISAGTGGGGNQPQHF.

This clone has just one count. This rearrangement joins TRBV29-1 to TRBJ2-2; tentatively, D is TRBD1 (6 bases). The CDR3 totals 14 residues. Germline V CDR1 and CDR2: SQVTM, ANQGSEA. Trimming cost V 7 bases and J 0 bases, with 12 bases left between them. CDR3 nucleotide sequence: TGCAGCGCATACGGGACAACGAACACCGGGGAGCTGTTTTTT. Translated: CSAYGTTNTGELFF.

The chain joins TRBV7-2 to TRBJ1-3, with D possibly being TRBD1 (6 bases). In germline, CDR1 is SGHTA, CDR2 FQGNSA. V was trimmed by 5 bases and J by 0 bases, leaving 20 bases between them. The CDR3 loop spans 18 amino acids. DNA for the CDR3: TGTGCCAGCAGCGCCCGGGGGTGGCAGGGGCACTCTGGAAACACCATATATTTT. It specifies CASSARGWQGHSGNTIYF.

The count of this clone is one. The chain is built from TRBV6-1 and TRBJ1-5; D unclear. The CDR3 covers 16 residues. V was clipped by 3 bases and J by 2 bases, with 14 bases between them. CDR1 is MNHNS, CDR2 SASEGT, per germline. CDR3 sequence: CASSEMVSVGNQPQHF. The CDR3, as DNA: TGTGCCAGCAGTGAGATGGTGTCAGTAGGCAATCAGCCCCAGCATTTT.

The chain links TRBV6-1 to TRBJ2-1; possibly TRBD1 for D (7 bases). The V gene's germline CDR1 is MNHNS and CDR2 SASEGT. The CDR3 covers 15 residues. The V end lost 8 bases, the J end lost 0 bases, and 14 bases lay between the germline ends. For the CDR3, the DNA is TGTGCCAGCGCCGGGCGGGACAGCTCCTACAATGAGCAGTTCTTC. This translates into CASAGRDSSYNEQFF.

The V call is TRBV10-3, the J call TRBJ2-5; 9 bases agree with TRBD1. The CDR3 spans 13 residues. Per germline, CDR1 ENHRY and CDR2 SYGVKD. Germline trimming cut 6 bases from V and 5 bases from J; bases unmatched to any gene: 4. DNA for the CDR3: TGTGCCATCAGCCCCGGACAGGGGGAGACCCAGTACTTC. This gives the protein CAISPGQGETQYF.

The V gene is TRBV5-4, the J gene TRBJ2-2; D is undetermined. The V and J ends lost 2 bases and 1 base respectively, with 9 bases between them. CDR1 is SGHNT, CDR2 YYREEE, per germline (reference sequence). CDR3 length equals 15 residues. The CDR3: CASSLVAMNTGELFF. The CDR3 coding sequence is TGTGCCAGCAGCTTAGTCGCCATGAACACCGGGGAGCTGTTTTTT.

The chain joins TRBV4-1 to TRBJ1-1, with D uncertain. Germline loops: CDR1 MGHRA, CDR2 YSYEKL. Trimming stripped 0 bases from V and 0 bases from J, with 14 bases between. CDR3 length: 17 amino acids. This CDR3 reads CASSQEQKIGMNTEAFF. The DNA of the CDR3 is TGCGCCAGCAGCCAAGAGCAAAAAATAGGGATGAACACTGAAGCTTTCTTT.

The chain links TRBV10-2 to TRBJ1-5; D not certain. This CDR3 has 13 amino acids. Trimming removed 7 bases from V and 0 bases from J, with 7 bases in between. Germline CDR1 reads WSHSY; CDR2 reads SAAADI. DNA for the CDR3: TGCGCCAGCACAGCGGGTAGCAATCAGCCCCAGCATTTT. Its protein product is CASTAGSNQPQHF.

The gene calls are TRBV19 and TRBJ2-2; TRBD1 aligns across 8 bases. Germline loops: CDR1 LNHDA, CDR2 SQIVND (reference sequence). CDR3 size: 15 residues. V dropped 6 bases and J dropped 0; count of bases not matched to a gene: 3. CDR3 sequence (DNA): TGTGCCAGTAGACAGGACAGGGCGAACACCGGGGAGCTGTTTTTT. Residues: CASRQDRANTGELFF.

This chain joins TRBV28 and TRBJ1-1; D call uncertain. The CDR3 loop spans 9 amino acids. CDR1 is MDHEN, CDR2 SYDVKM, per germline. V lost 5 bases, J lost 6 bases, and 1 base lay in between. The CDR3 DNA sequence: TGTGCCAGCAGTCCTGAAGCTTTCTTT. Amino acids: CASSPEAFF.